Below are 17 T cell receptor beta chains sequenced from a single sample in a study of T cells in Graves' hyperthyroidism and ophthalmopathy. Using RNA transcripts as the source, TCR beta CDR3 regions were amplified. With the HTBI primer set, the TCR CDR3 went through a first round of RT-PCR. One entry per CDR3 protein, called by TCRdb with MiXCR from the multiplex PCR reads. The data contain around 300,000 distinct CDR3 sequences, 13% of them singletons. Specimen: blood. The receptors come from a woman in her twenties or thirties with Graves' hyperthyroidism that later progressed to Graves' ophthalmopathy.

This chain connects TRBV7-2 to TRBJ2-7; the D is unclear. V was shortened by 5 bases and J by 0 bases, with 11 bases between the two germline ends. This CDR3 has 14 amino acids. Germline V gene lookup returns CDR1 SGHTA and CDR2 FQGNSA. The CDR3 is CASSGYSPSYEQYF. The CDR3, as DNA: TGTGCCAGCAGCGGCTACTCTCCCTCCTACGAGCAGTACTTC.

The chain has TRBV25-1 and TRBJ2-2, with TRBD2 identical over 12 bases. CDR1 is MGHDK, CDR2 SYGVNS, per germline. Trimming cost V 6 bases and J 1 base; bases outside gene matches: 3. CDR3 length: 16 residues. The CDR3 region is CASSELAGGNTGELFF. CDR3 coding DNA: TGTGCCAGCAGCGAACTAGCGGGGGGGAACACCGGGGAGCTGTTTTTT.

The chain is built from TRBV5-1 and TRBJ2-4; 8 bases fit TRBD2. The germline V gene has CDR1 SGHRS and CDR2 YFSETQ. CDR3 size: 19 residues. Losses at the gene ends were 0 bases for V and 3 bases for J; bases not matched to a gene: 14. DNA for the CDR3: TGCGCCAGCAGCTTGGGGTCGGGAGGGCCTGGTTTGAACAAAAACATTCAGTACTTC. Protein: CASSLGSGGPGLNKNIQYF.

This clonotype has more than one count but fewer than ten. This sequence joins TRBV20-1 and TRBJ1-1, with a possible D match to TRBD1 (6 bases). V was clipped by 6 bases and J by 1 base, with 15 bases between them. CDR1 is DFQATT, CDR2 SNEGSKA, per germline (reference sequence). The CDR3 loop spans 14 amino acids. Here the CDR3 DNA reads TGCAGTGCAGCGACAGGACATCGGAACACTGAAGCTTTCTTT. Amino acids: CSAATGHRNTEAFF.

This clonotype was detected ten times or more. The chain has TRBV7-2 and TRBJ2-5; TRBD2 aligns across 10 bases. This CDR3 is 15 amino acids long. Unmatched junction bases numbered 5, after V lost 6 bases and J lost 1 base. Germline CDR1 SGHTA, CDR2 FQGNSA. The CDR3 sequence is CASRPGTSAQETQYF. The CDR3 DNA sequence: TGTGCCAGCAGACCCGGGACTAGCGCCCAAGAGACCCAGTACTTC.

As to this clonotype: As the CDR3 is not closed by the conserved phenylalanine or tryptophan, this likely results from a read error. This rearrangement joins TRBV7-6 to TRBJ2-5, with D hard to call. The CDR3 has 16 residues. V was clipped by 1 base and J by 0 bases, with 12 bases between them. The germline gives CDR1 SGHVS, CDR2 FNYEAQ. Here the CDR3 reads CASSLEAQWYQETQYS. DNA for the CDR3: TGTGCCAGCAGCTTAGAAGCCCAGTGGTACCAAGAGACCCAGTACTCC.

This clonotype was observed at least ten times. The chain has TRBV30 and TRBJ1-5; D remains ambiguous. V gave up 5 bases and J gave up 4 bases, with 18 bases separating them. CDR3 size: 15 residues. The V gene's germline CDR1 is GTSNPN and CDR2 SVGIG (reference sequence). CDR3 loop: CAWSQRGLQNQPQHF. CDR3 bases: TGTGCCTGGTCTCAAAGAGGACTTCAAAATCAGCCCCAGCATTTT.

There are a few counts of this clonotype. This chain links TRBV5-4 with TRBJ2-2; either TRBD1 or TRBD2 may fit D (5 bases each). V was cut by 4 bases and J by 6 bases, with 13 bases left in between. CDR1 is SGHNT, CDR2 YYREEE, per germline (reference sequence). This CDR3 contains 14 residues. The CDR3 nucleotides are TGTGCCAGCAGCCCAACGGGGCGAGCCGGGGAGCTGTTTTTT. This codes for CASSPTGRAGELFF.

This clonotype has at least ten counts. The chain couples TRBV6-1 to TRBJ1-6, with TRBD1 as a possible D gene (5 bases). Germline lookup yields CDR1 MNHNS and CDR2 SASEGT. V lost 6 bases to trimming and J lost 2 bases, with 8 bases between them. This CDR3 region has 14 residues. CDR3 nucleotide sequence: TGTGCCAGCAGGGTGGACACCTATAATTCACCCCTCCACTTT. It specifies CASRVDTYNSPLHF.

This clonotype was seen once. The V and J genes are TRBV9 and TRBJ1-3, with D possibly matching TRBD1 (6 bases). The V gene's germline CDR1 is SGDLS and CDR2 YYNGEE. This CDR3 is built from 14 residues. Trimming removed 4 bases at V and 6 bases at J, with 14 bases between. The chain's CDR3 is CASSFGTQENTIYF. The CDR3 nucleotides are TGTGCCAGCAGCTTCGGGACACAGGAAAACACCATATATTTT.

For the CDR3, the DNA is TGTGCCAGTAGTATGGGTCTAGACCAAGAGACCCAGTACTTC. Protein product: CASSMGLDQETQYF. The chain is built from TRBV19 and TRBJ2-5; no clear D. V dropped 3 bases and J dropped 0 bases, with 8 bases sitting between them. The CDR3 loop spans 14 amino acids. Per the germline V gene, CDR1 is LNHDA and CDR2 is SQIVND (reference sequence). Combining the CDR3 with reference TRBV19 and TRBJ2-5 gives the whole variable domain DGGITQSPKYLFRKEGQNVTLSCEQNLNHDAMYWYRQDPGQGLRLIYYSQIVNDFQKGDIAEGYSVSREKKESFPLTVTSAQKNPTAFYLCASSMGLDQETQYFGPGTRLLVL.

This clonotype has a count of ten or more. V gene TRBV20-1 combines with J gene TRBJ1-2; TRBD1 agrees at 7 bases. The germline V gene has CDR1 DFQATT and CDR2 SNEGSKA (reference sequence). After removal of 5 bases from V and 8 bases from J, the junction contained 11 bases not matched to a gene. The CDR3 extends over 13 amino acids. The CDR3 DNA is TGCAGTGCTGGCGACAGGGCCTTTGGAGGCTACACCTTC. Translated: CSAGDRAFGGYTF.

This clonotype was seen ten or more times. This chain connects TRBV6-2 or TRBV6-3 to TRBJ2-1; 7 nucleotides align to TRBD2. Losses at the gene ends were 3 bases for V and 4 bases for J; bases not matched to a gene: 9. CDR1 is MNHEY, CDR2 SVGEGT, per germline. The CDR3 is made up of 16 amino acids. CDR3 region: CASSYLAEPLYNEQFF. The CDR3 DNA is TGTGCCAGCAGTTATCTAGCGGAGCCACTATACAATGAGCAGTTCTTC.

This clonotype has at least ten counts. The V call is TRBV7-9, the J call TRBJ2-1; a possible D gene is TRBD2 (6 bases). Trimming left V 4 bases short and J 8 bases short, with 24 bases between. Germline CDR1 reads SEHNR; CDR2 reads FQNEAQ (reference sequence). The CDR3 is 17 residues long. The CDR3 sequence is CASSSNKDSRPSDEQFF. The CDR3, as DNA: TGTGCCAGCAGCTCCAACAAAGATAGCAGGCCTAGCGATGAGCAGTTCTTC.

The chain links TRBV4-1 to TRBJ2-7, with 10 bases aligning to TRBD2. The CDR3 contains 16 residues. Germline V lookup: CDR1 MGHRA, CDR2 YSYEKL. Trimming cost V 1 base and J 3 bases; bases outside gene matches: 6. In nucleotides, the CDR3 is TGCGCCAGCAGCCAAGGGGCGTCTAGCGGGAGCTACGAGCAGTACTTC. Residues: CASSQGASSGSYEQYF.

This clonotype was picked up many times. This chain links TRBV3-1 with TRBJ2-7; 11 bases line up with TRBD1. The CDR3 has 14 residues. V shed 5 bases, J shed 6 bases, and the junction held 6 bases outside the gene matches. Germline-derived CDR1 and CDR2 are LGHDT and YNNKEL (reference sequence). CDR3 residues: CASSKPGQGGEQYF. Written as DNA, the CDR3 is TGTGCCAGCAGCAAACCGGGACAGGGGGGCGAGCAGTACTTC.

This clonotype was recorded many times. The CDR3 region has the DNA TGTGCCACCGCGGCGTCGGCGGGCGAGCAGTACTTC. Its translation: CATAASAGEQYF. V usage is TRBV10-3 and J usage is TRBJ2-7, with TRBD2 as a possible D gene (5 bases). Trimming removed 10 bases from V and 6 bases from J, with 16 bases in between. This CDR3 contains 12 residues. Germline loops: CDR1 ENHRY, CDR2 SYGVKD.